This T cell receptor beta chain is from a study of multiple sclerosis patients with progressive multifocal leukoencephalopathy. Study findings and constraints: Findings may reflect JC virus infection or just general immunocompromise.

The time point here: less than 15 months of natalizumab therapy. Longitudinal control samples came from natalizumab-treated multiple sclerosis patients without PML. All PML patients were female, and all patients had earlier interferon beta. This clone appeared a single time. Antigen unknown. The junction differs from germline at one of its ends, possibly a read error. The assay was run at survey level. TCRdb's copy holds only in-frame clones and misses some; the assay was immunoSEQ multiplex PCR. This table holds 20,000 to 30,000 clones, approximately 89% found once. The CDR3 loop spans 12 amino acids. The germline V gene encodes CDR1 SGHTA and CDR2 FQGNSA.

The receptor was isolated from a man between 25 and 39 years old with multiple sclerosis. This chain links TRBV7-2 with TRBJ1-1, with a possible D match to TRBD1 (6 bases). The material was PBMCs, obtained from a patient treated with natalizumab. In nucleotides, the CDR3 is TGTGCCAGCAGCTTGGGGGCAGGTCGGGCTCTCTTT. Its protein product is CASSLGAGRALF.